This entry is about one TCR beta chain. The antigen remains unidentified. This sample is part of a study of OX40 agonist ivuxolimab in advanced cancers. About the research overall: The group had a mean age of about 60 years, ranged from roughly 23 to 85, and was 82.7% male. Allowance was made for prior anti-PD-1, anti-PD-L1 or anti-CTLA-4 therapy, and about 37% had some. Study-level findings and limits: Clonal expansion was seen in CD4+ and CD8+ blood T cells by week 6 at 0.1 to 3.0 mg/kg.

The assay was immunoSEQ multiplex PCR, and TCRdb's table has in-frame clones only and misses some. Found here are around 100,000 clones, around 90% of them singletons; the top ten hold approximately 0.16%. Losses at the gene ends were 3 bases for V and 5 bases for J; bases not matched to a gene: 8. CDR1 MDHEN and CDR2 SYDVKM come from the germline V gene. This CDR3 contains 15 residues. The genes are TRBV28 and TRBJ2-3, with 7 bases fitting TRBD2. The material sequenced was CD4+ or CD8+ T cells sorted from blood, taken in a trial of the OX40 agonist ivuxolimab. The TCR comes from an adult with an advanced solid tumor such as melanoma, head and neck, liver or kidney cancer. The CDR3 DNA reads as TGTGCCAGCAGTTTCGCCGGACTAGGAGAAGATACGCAGTATTTT. Encoded protein: CASSFAGLGEDTQYF.